This T cell receptor (beta chain) was sequenced for a study of blood T cells in healthy people across ages. Comments on this clonotype: The antigen is undetermined.

Study-wide points: Estimated diversity across one million T cells was deemed an underestimate.

Together with a sample-barcoded 5' primer, a J-beta primer mix was included in a second PCR lasting roughly 6 to 12 cycles. TCRdb re-called the 5' RACE reads through MiXCR, storing one row per CDR3 protein. There are roughly 700,000 distinct CDR3 sequences in the sample; more than 40% occur only once, and roughly a third lies in the top ten. V shed 0 bases and J shed 2 bases, with 5 bases lying between them. Germline CDR1 reads SEHNR; CDR2 reads FQNEAQ (reference sequence). The CDR3 runs 14 residues. Donor samples were obtained from healthy Caucasian individuals from Russia, aged about 6 to 100. The sequence came from a woman in her fifties or sixties in good health. Input material: blood. This chain links TRBV7-9 with TRBJ2-1; no clear D gene. The CDR3 here is CASSLARTYNEQFF. CDR3 nucleotide sequence: TGTGCCAGCAGCTTAGCTCGGACCTACAATGAGCAGTTCTTC.